A single sample gave rise to the 2 T cell receptor beta chains below, sequenced in a study of a mutant IDH1 vaccine in newly diagnosed glioma. Antigen specificity for these receptors is unknown. Sample time point: week 35, safety follow-up. The study gave 300 ug of mutant IDH1 20-mer peptide per vaccine dose, with topical imiquimod. The table came from immunoSEQ multiplex PCR; TCRdb's copy has only in-frame clones and leaves some out. Of about 50,000 clones in the sample, around four fifths are singletons; the top ten hold 4.1%. Here the sequenced sample was PBMCs, taken from a glioma patient whose treatment included an IDH1 peptide vaccine. The receptor source for this set is a woman aged 18-29 years with glioma.

The V and J genes are TRBV29-1 and TRBJ2-7, with D hard to call. The V end lost 4 bases, the J end lost 5 bases, and 9 bases lay between the germline ends. There are 11 residues in the CDR3. Germline CDR1 and CDR2: SQVTM and ANQGSEA. CDR3 sequence (DNA): TGCAGCGTTGCAGAAGGAGACGAGCAGTACTTC. This encodes CSVAEGDEQYF.

This clone was counted only a few times. The chain carries TRBV10-3 and TRBJ2-2; 7 nucleotides align to TRBD1. The trim removed 5 bases at V and 2 bases at J, leaving 5 bases unmatched. This CDR3 is 15 amino acids long. Germline V gene lookup returns CDR1 ENHRY and CDR2 SYGVKD. Written as DNA, the CDR3 is TGTGCCATCAGTATCGGACAGGCCAACACCGGGGAGCTGTTTTTT. Translating it yields CAISIGQANTGELFF.